Shown below are 28 T cell receptor beta chains from a single sample sequenced in a study of cytomegalovirus exposure and HLA in healthy donors. The PCR made use of 60 Vbeta and 13 Jbeta primers. Generated by immunoSEQ multiplex PCR, the TCRdb table keeps only in-frame clones and is missing some. Here the sample table reports around 100,000 clones. The sequenced sample consisted of PBMCs. The receptors come from a woman in her 30s in good health and CMV-seronegative.

This chain connects TRBV27 to TRBJ2-1, with a weak D call TRBD1 (5 bases). Germline V lookup: CDR1 MNHEY, CDR2 SMNVEV (reference sequence). This CDR3 is 12 amino acids long. The V end lost 5 bases, the J end lost 10 bases, and 12 bases lay between the germline ends. The CDR3 sequence is CASSPGRTEQFF. The CDR3 DNA reads TGTGCCAGCAGTCCTGGACGGACAGAGCAGTTCTTC.

The chain uses TRBV10-3 and TRBJ1-4, with 9 bases lining up with TRBD1. This CDR3 region has 16 residues. From germline, CDR1 is ENHRY and CDR2 SYGVKD. V shed 2 bases, J shed 2 bases, and the junction held 3 bases outside the gene matches. CDR3 region: CAISETTGGTNEKLFF. The CDR3 DNA reads TGTGCCATCAGTGAGACTACAGGGGGCACTAATGAAAAACTGTTTTTT.

DNA of the CDR3: TGCGCCAGCAGCCAGGGACTTGGGGATGAGCAGTTCTTC. Protein product: CASSQGLGDEQFF. V gene TRBV10-1 combines with J gene TRBJ2-1; tentatively, D is TRBD2 (6 bases). V was cut by 6 bases and J by 8 bases, with 14 bases left in between. This CDR3 region has 13 residues. CDR1 and CDR2 from the germline V gene are WNHNN and SYGVQD (reference sequence).

The chain has TRBV11-2 and TRBJ1-3, with D perhaps TRBD1 (6 bases). The CDR3 is 15 residues long. Germline V gene lookup returns CDR1 SGHAT and CDR2 FQNNGV. V lost 5 bases to trimming and J lost 4 bases, with 15 bases between them. The chain's CDR3 is CASSLNSGVGNTIYF. CDR3 DNA: TGTGCCAGCAGCCTTAACTCAGGGGTAGGAAACACCATATATTTT.

The chain joins TRBV7-2 to TRBJ2-5; 8 nucleotides line up with TRBD1. This CDR3 has 14 residues. Unmatched junction bases numbered 5, after V lost 1 base and J lost 7 bases. Germline-derived CDR1 and CDR2 are SGHTA and FQGNSA. The DNA for the CDR3 is TGTGCCAGCAGCTTAGGGCAGGGGGCCGGGACCCAGTACTTC. Its translation is CASSLGQGAGTQYF.

The rearrangement joins TRBV6-6 to TRBJ2-6; no clear D. The CDR3 contains 15 residues. Trimming removed 6 bases from V and 1 base from J, with 10 bases in between. Germline V gene lookup returns CDR1 MNHNY and CDR2 SVGAGI (reference sequence). CDR3 region: CASRLGISGANVLTF. The CDR3 DNA follows: TGTGCCAGCAGGCTGGGCATTTCTGGGGCCAACGTCCTGACTTTC.

The chain recombines TRBV5-6 with TRBJ1-1, with D hard to call. The CDR3 totals 14 residues. The germline V and J ends were trimmed by 7 bases and 8 bases, with 21 bases remaining between them. Germline CDR1 and CDR2: SGHDT and YYEEEE. CDR3 DNA sequence: TGTGCCAGCCTGGAACAGTTTACGTCTGACGAAGCTTTCTTT. It specifies CASLEQFTSDEAFF.

V gene TRBV28 combines with J gene TRBJ2-3, with a tentative D call TRBD2 (6 bases). This CDR3 spans 16 amino acids. Germline CDR1 and CDR2: MDHEN and SYDVKM. V was cut by 5 bases and J by 4 bases, with 19 bases left in between. In DNA, the CDR3 is TGTGCCAGCAGTAACCTGGCGGGGCTTCCCCCAGATACGCAGTATTTT. Translated, it gives CASSNLAGLPPDTQYF. The full variable domain, completed using reference TRBV28 and TRBJ2-3, is DVKVTQSSRYLVKRTGEKVFLECVQDMDHENMFWYRQDPGLGLRLIYFSYDVKMKEKGDIPEGYSVSREKKERFSLILESASTNQTSMYLCASSNLAGLPPDTQYFGPGTRLTVL.

The V call is TRBV27, the J call TRBJ1-2; 7 positions agree with TRBD1. Germline CDR1 and CDR2: MNHEY and SMNVEV (reference sequence). The CDR3 is 17 residues long. J was trimmed by 5 bases and V by 1 base; bases with no gene match: 13. CDR3 coding DNA: TGTGCCAGCAGTTTATATCGGACAGGTGAGAGCCCTTATGGCTACACCTTC. Its protein product is CASSLYRTGESPYGYTF.

The V call is TRBV18, the J call TRBJ2-2; 8 bases are a match to TRBD1. This CDR3 region has 17 residues. V lost 6 bases, J lost 5 bases, and 14 bases stayed unmatched. Germline V gene sequence: CDR1 KGHSH, CDR2 LQKENI. The CDR3 DNA follows: TGTGCCAGCTCCCCAGGGGGCAGGGCCCTCCCTACCGGGGAGCTGTTTTTT. Its protein is CASSPGGRALPTGELFF.

As DNA, the CDR3 is TGTGCCAGCAGCTACCTTGATGGGGGGACTGAAGCTTTCTTT. It codes for CASSYLDGGTEAFF. The rearrangement uses TRBV5-5 and TRBJ1-1; D is perhaps TRBD1 (5 bases). Trimming shortened V by 3 bases and J by 5 bases, and 14 bases separated the two germline ends. Germline loops: CDR1 SGHKS, CDR2 YYEKEE (reference sequence). The CDR3 contains 14 residues.

The V gene is TRBV25-1, the J gene TRBJ2-5, with 9 bases identical to TRBD1. Trimming removed 3 bases from V and 4 bases from J; junction bases left unmatched: 3. CDR1 is MGHDK and CDR2 is SYGVNS in the germline V gene. The CDR3 consists of 14 residues. The CDR3: CASSDGTGRETQYF. The DNA of the CDR3 is TGTGCCAGCAGTGATGGGACAGGGCGAGAGACCCAGTACTTC.

The CDR3 sequence is CASSRPRLAGFRGETQYF. DNA for the CDR3: TGTGCCAGCAGCCGTCCAAGGCTAGCGGGCTTCCGGGGAGAGACCCAGTACTTC. V is TRBV11-2 and J is TRBJ2-5, with 8 bases aligning to TRBD2. The ends lost 5 bases at V and 4 bases at J; junction bases unmatched: 18. CDR3 length: 18 residues. The V gene's germline CDR1 is SGHAT and CDR2 FQNNGV.

The gene calls are TRBV2 and TRBJ1-2, with TRBD1 matching 7 bases. Germline V CDR1 and CDR2: SNHLY, FYNNEI. With 6 bases clipped from V and 4 bases from J, the junction kept 2 bases outside the gene matches. The CDR3 is made up of 12 amino acids. The CDR3 DNA reads TGTGCCAGCAGCCGGGACAGCTATGGCTACACCTTC. This translates into CASSRDSYGYTF.

Judged by frequency, this clone is medium-sized. The chain uses TRBV6-5 and TRBJ1-4, with D maybe TRBD1 (6 bases). CDR3 length: 14 residues. The germline V and J ends were trimmed by 6 bases and 7 bases, with 15 bases remaining between them. Germline V CDR1 and CDR2: MNHEY, SVGAGI. The CDR3 reads CASSPGTSPEKLFF. As DNA, the CDR3 is TGTGCCAGCAGCCCCGGGACAAGTCCTGAAAAACTGTTTTTT.

V usage is TRBV28 and J usage is TRBJ1-5, with D perhaps TRBD1 (5 bases). Germline V gene sequence: CDR1 MDHEN, CDR2 SYDVKM. Trimming pared 2 bases from V and 8 bases from J, leaving 16 bases between. CDR3 length: 15 amino acids. This chain's CDR3 is CASSLVPRVSEPQHF. DNA of the CDR3: TGTGCCAGCAGTTTAGTCCCCAGGGTATCTGAGCCCCAGCATTTT.

This rearrangement joins TRBV27 to TRBJ2-7, with TRBD2 matching over 9 bases. Germline assignment: CDR1 MNHEY and CDR2 SMNVEV (reference sequence). The CDR3 has 16 residues. With 5 bases clipped from V and 3 bases from J, the junction kept 11 bases outside the gene matches. CDR3 sequence (DNA): TGTGCCAGCAGTCCCGTTCGACTAGCGGAGCGCTACGAGCAGTACTTC. The encoded protein is CASSPVRLAERYEQYF.

In regard to this clone: An end of the junction differs from the germline gene, which may be a read error. The chain uses TRBV6-1 and TRBJ2-5; TRBD1 matches at 9 bases. Germline V gene sequence: CDR1 MNHNS, CDR2 SASEGT. The CDR3 is 12 amino acids. This CDR3 reads CASREQTGGGHF. DNA for the CDR3: TGTGCCAGCAGAGAGCAGACAGGGGGGGGGCACTTC.

V is TRBV5-8 and J is TRBJ1-1, with 9 bases lining up with TRBD1. Losses at the gene ends were 2 bases for V and 1 base for J; bases not matched to a gene: 9. Germline lookup yields CDR1 SGHTS and CDR2 YDEGEE. CDR3 length equals 17 residues. This chain's CDR3 is CASSFNPGQGSNTEAFF. CDR3 nucleotide sequence: TGTGCCAGCAGCTTTAACCCGGGACAGGGCTCGAACACTGAAGCTTTCTTT.

The rearrangement links TRBV19 to TRBJ2-5, with 9 bases lining up with TRBD2. CDR1 and CDR2 (germline): LNHDA, SQIVND (reference sequence). The CDR3 is 16 residues long. The ends lost 3 bases at V and 5 bases at J; junction bases unmatched: 10. CDR3 amino acids: CASSIDGTSIFETQYF. In DNA form, the CDR3 reads TGTGCCAGTAGTATTGACGGGACTAGCATTTTCGAGACCCAGTACTTC. The full variable domain, its missing parts supplied by reference TRBV19 and TRBJ2-5, is DGGITQSPKYLFRKEGQNVTLSCEQNLNHDAMYWYRQDPGQGLRLIYYSQIVNDFQKGDIAEGYSVSREKKESFPLTVTSAQKNPTAFYLCASSIDGTSIFETQYFGPGTRLLVL.

The CDR3 DNA is TGTGCCAGCAGCTGGGGACAGGGAGACGGTAATGAGCAGTTCTTC. Translated: CASSWGQGDGNEQFF. The rearrangement links TRBV5-5 to TRBJ2-1; TRBD1 agrees at 9 bases. V trimming: 3 bases; J trimming: 7 bases; junction bases outside the gene matches: 8. Germline V lookup: CDR1 SGHKS, CDR2 YYEKEE (reference sequence). The CDR3 is made up of 15 amino acids.

The J gene is TRBJ1-5, the V gene TRBV7-9; 11 nucleotides line up with TRBD1. There are 16 residues in the CDR3. Trimming at V came to 4 bases and at J to 5 bases, leaving 7 bases not matched to a gene. Germline values: CDR1 SEHNR, CDR2 FQNEAQ (reference sequence). Here the CDR3 reads CASSSYRTGGDQPQHF. The CDR3, as DNA: TGTGCCAGCAGCTCCTATCGGACAGGGGGCGATCAGCCCCAGCATTTT.

This chain connects TRBV5-1 to TRBJ2-7, with D perhaps TRBD1 (5 bases). V lost 1 base to trimming and J lost 3 bases, with 11 bases between them. There are 14 residues in the CDR3. Germline loops: CDR1 SGHRS, CDR2 YFSETQ. The CDR3 reads CASSLQGSDYEQYF. The DNA of the CDR3 is TGCGCCAGCAGCTTGCAGGGCTCGGACTACGAGCAGTACTTC. Combining the CDR3 with reference TRBV5-1 and TRBJ2-7 gives the whole variable domain KAGVTQTPRYLIKTRGQQVTLSCSPISGHRSVSWYQQTPGQGLQFLFEYFSETQRNKGNFPGRFSGRQFSNSRSEMNVSTLELGDSALYLCASSLQGSDYEQYFGPGTRLTVT.

V and J are TRBV14 and TRBJ2-7, with 9 nucleotides matching TRBD1. The CDR3 length is 17 residues. The trim removed 2 bases at V and 3 bases at J, leaving 11 bases unmatched. CDR1 is SGHDN and CDR2 is FVKESK in the germline V gene. As DNA, the CDR3 is TGTGCCAGCAGCCAAAATTGGGGACAGGGAATCGGCTACGAGCAGTACTTC. Translation gives CASSQNWGQGIGYEQYF.

This chain links TRBV27 with TRBJ2-5; D gene unclear. The CDR3 length is 16 residues. Germline CDR1 is MNHEY and CDR2 is SMNVEV (reference sequence). The ends were cut back, 4 bases at V and 1 base at J, with 16 bases in the middle. In DNA, the CDR3 is TGTGCCAGCAGTTCCCGAGTTATCCCAACCCAAGAGACCCAGTACTTC. Protein sequence: CASSSRVIPTQETQYF.

V gene TRBV27 combines with J gene TRBJ2-7; tentatively, D is TRBD2 (5 bases). V gave up 3 bases and J gave up 7 bases, with 19 bases separating them. Germline CDR1 reads MNHEY; CDR2 reads SMNVEV (reference sequence). The CDR3 consists of 15 residues. CDR3 sequence reads: CASSLAAETRAEQYF. The CDR3 region has the DNA TGTGCCAGCAGTTTGGCAGCGGAGACGCGAGCTGAGCAGTACTTC.

The chain has TRBV11-3 and TRBJ2-1; 11 bases line up with TRBD2. Trimming took 5 bases from V and 4 from J; bases not matched to a gene: 4. Germline CDR1 and CDR2: SGHNT and YENEEA. This CDR3 spans 15 amino acids. CDR3 DNA: TGTGCCAGCAGCCCTAGCGGGGGGCCATACAATGAGCAGTTCTTC. This codes for CASSPSGGPYNEQFF.

The chain couples TRBV7-9 to TRBJ1-2, with 10 bases aligning to TRBD1. V trimming: 5 bases; J trimming: 6 bases; junction bases outside the gene matches: 6. The germline gives CDR1 SEHNR, CDR2 FQNEAQ (reference sequence). The CDR3 is 14 amino acids. The chain's CDR3 is CASSRQGAGHGYTF. As DNA, the CDR3 is TGTGCCAGCAGCCGACAGGGGGCTGGGCATGGCTACACCTTC.